The present entry profiles one TCR beta chain with its context. Assay: immunoSEQ multiplex PCR; the TCRdb copy retains only in-frame clones and omits some. Of some 600,000 clones listed, 96% are singletons. Naive CD8 cells lacked CD45RO and underwent positive selection for CCR7, leaving out terminally differentiated effector memory CD45RA+ cells. The data are from a study of shared clonotypes between healthy human individuals. CDR3 length equals 14 residues. Germline V gene data show CDR1 as MDHEN and CDR2 as SYDVKM. Trimming removed 2 bases from V and 4 bases from J, with 9 bases in between. The chain combines TRBV28 with TRBJ1-3; D unclear. Sequenced input: naive CD8+ T cells sorted from blood. This TCR derives from a woman aged 25 to 39 in good health. CDR3: CASSLRGPGNTIYF. In nucleotides, the CDR3 is TGTGCCAGCAGTTTAAGAGGGCCGGGAAACACCATATATTTT.